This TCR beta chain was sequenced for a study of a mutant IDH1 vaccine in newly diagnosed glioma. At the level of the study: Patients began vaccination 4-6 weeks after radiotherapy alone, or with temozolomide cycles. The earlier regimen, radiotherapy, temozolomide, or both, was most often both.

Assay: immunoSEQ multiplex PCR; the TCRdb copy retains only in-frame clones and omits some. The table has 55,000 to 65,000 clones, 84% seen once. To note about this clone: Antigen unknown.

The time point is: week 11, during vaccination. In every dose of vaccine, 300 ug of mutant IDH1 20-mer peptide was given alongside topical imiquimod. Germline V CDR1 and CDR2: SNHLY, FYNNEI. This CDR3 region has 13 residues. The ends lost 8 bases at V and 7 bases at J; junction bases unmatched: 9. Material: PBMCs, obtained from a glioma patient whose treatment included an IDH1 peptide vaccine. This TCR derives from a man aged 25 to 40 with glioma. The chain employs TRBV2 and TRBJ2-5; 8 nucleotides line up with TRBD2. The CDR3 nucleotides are TGTGCCAGCGAGCGGGAGCGGGGAGGGACCCAGTACTTC. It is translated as CASERERGGTQYF.